Following are 17 T cell receptor beta chains from one sample sequenced in a study of shared clonotypes between healthy human individuals. The assay was immunoSEQ multiplex PCR, and TCRdb's table has in-frame clones only and misses some. The sample has 110,000 or so clones; about 62% are singletons. Specimen: memory CD8+ T cells sorted from blood. The subset denotes: CD45RO+ cells pooled with CCR7-negative TemRA cells. These receptors were obtained from a woman in her thirties in good health.

The chain's CDR3 is CASGYSRGHTEAFF. CDR3 coding DNA: TGTGCCAGCGGCTACAGTAGAGGGCACACTGAAGCTTTCTTT. The chain couples TRBV27 to TRBJ1-1; D ambiguous. The CDR3 consists of 14 residues. V was shortened by 8 bases and J by 3 bases, with 16 bases between the two germline ends. From germline, CDR1 is MNHEY and CDR2 SMNVEV (reference sequence).

This clone came up many times. The chain uses TRBV18 and TRBJ2-7; TRBD1 aligns across 7 bases. Per the germline V gene, CDR1 is KGHSH and CDR2 is LQKENI. V lost 5 bases to trimming and J lost 0 bases; unmatched junction nucleotides: 7. The CDR3 spans 15 residues. This chain's CDR3 is CASSASGTASYEQYF. The CDR3, as DNA: TGTGCCAGCTCAGCCTCCGGGACAGCCTCCTACGAGCAGTACTTC. Together with reference TRBV18 and TRBJ2-7, the CDR3 gives the full variable domain: NAGVMQNPRHLVRRRGQEARLRCSPMKGHSHVYWYRQLPEEGLKFMVYLQKENIIDESGMPKERFSAEFPKEGPSILRIQQVVRGDSAAYFCASSASGTASYEQYFGPGTRLTVT.

This rearrangement joins TRBV7-9 to TRBJ2-7, with 14 bases lining up with TRBD2. The CDR3 extends over 16 amino acids. Trimming took 6 bases from V and 6 from J; bases not matched to a gene: 10. Germline V gives CDR1 SEHNR, CDR2 FQNEAQ (reference sequence). The CDR3, as DNA: TGTGCCAGCAGGCCGACTAGCGGGAGGGCCGGGTCCGAGCAGTACTTC. This codes for CASRPTSGRAGSEQYF.

The chain has TRBV29-1 and TRBJ2-1; D is unclear. This CDR3 region has 13 residues. V lost 1 base and J 6 bases, leaving 10 bases between the germline ends. Germline V CDR1 and CDR2: SQVTM, ANQGSEA. The CDR3 loop reads CSVEVGKPNEQFF. The CDR3 region has the DNA TGCAGCGTTGAAGTGGGGAAACCCAATGAGCAGTTCTTC.

This clone was seen a few times. The rearrangement joins TRBV29-1 to TRBJ1-2; D uncertain. The CDR3 has 11 residues. Germline assignment: CDR1 SQVTM and CDR2 ANQGSEA. Between the trimmed V and J ends, which lost 4 bases and 4 bases, there was a span of 7 bases. The CDR3 bases are TGCAGCGTTGTACGTCTCTATGGCTACACCTTC. It specifies CSVVRLYGYTF.

The genes are TRBV30 and TRBJ2-7; D not resolved. Trimming took 2 bases from V and 4 from J, leaving 12 bases between them. CDR1 is GTSNPN, CDR2 SVGIG, per germline (reference sequence). This CDR3 region has 13 residues. In nucleotides, the CDR3 is TGTGCCTGGAGTTGGGCAGCTAGTTACGAGCAGTACTTC. Its protein product is CAWSWAASYEQYF.

This clone was seen more than once but under ten times. The chain joins TRBV4-1 to TRBJ2-7; 8 bases align to TRBD2. CDR3 size: 16 residues. In germline, CDR1 is MGHRA, CDR2 YSYEKL. The V and J ends lost 0 bases and 7 bases, in that order; junction bases with no gene match: 11. The CDR3 coding sequence is TGCGCCAGCAGCCAAGATGAGACCGGGAGGGGCTATGAGCAGTACTTC. Its translation: CASSQDETGRGYEQYF.

The rearrangement uses TRBV27 and TRBJ2-7, with 7 bases lining up with TRBD2. CDR1 and CDR2 from the germline V gene are MNHEY and SMNVEV (reference sequence). The junction had 3 bases not matched to a gene; V was cut back by 8 bases and J by 2 bases. CDR3 size: 12 residues. CDR3 DNA: TGTGCCAGCCCGGCGGGGGCCTACGAGCAGTACTTC. Its translation: CASPAGAYEQYF.

This clone was seen only a few times. This sequence joins TRBV5-8 and TRBJ2-5, with D perhaps matching TRBD1 (5 bases). The J call is uncertain, as TRBJ2-7 better fits the DNA end. Germline-derived CDR1 and CDR2 are SGHTS and YDEGEE. This CDR3 has 18 amino acids. The CDR3 region is CASSVIDRQGPPVDEQYF. In nucleotides, the CDR3 is TGTGCCAGCAGCGTTATCGATCGGCAGGGCCCGCCCGTGGACGAGCAGTACTTC.

As DNA, the CDR3 is TGTGCCAGCAGCTTAGTGTCGGGTAGAACCCAGTACTTC. It translates to CASSLVSGRTQYF. The V gene is TRBV7-9, the J gene TRBJ2-5; no reliable D call. V was shortened by 1 base and J by 8 bases, with 11 bases between the two germline ends. Germline V gene sequence: CDR1 SEHNR, CDR2 FQNEAQ (reference sequence). CDR3 length: 13 residues.

V usage is TRBV5-6 and J usage is TRBJ1-4; 8 nucleotides match TRBD1. V lost 4 bases to trimming and J lost 7 bases; unmatched junction nucleotides: 12. Germline loops: CDR1 SGHDT, CDR2 YYEEEE. CDR3 length: 16 amino acids. CDR3 in amino acids: CASSPGIGQGGEKLFF. The DNA for the CDR3 is TGTGCCAGCAGCCCAGGGATTGGACAGGGAGGTGAAAAACTGTTTTTT. Based on the CDR3 plus reference TRBV5-6 and TRBJ1-4, the full variable domain is DAGVTQSPTHLIKTRGQQVTLRCSPKSGHDTVSWYQQALGQGPQFIFQYYEEEERQRGNFPDRFSGHQFPNYSSELNVNALLLGDSALYLCASSPGIGQGGEKLFFGSGTQLSVL.

J is TRBJ2-7 and V is TRBV7-2; D not resolved. Germline V CDR1 and CDR2: SGHTA, FQGNSA. The germline V and J ends were trimmed by 3 bases and 0 bases, with 18 bases remaining between them. The length of the CDR3 is 17 residues. CDR3 region: CASSFRPSRRASYEQYF. CDR3 DNA: TGTGCCAGCAGCTTCCGCCCCTCGCGAAGGGCCTCCTACGAGCAGTACTTC.

This clone was seen only a few times. The rearrangement uses TRBV2 and TRBJ2-3; 7 nucleotides match TRBD2. The CDR3 sequence is 15 residues long. Germline V gene lookup returns CDR1 SNHLY and CDR2 FYNNEI. The V gene end was trimmed by 3 bases and the J gene end by 0 bases; junction bases not matched to a gene: 3. The CDR3 protein is CASSEREISTDTQYF. The DNA for the CDR3 is TGTGCCAGCAGTGAGCGGGAGATAAGCACAGATACGCAGTATTTT.

The gene calls are TRBV12-5 and TRBJ2-1; TRBD2 aligns across 11 bases. The CDR3 length is 17 residues. The germline V gene encodes CDR1 LGHNT and CDR2 FRNRAP. Losses at the gene ends were 0 bases for V and 4 bases for J; bases not matched to a gene: 5. CDR3 region: CASGLVGSGRDYNEQFF. In DNA, the CDR3 is TGTGCTAGTGGTTTGGTGGGTAGCGGGAGGGATTACAATGAGCAGTTCTTC.

This sequence joins TRBV2 and TRBJ2-7, with 11 nucleotides matching TRBD2. V lost 3 bases, J lost 3 bases, and 4 bases stayed unmatched. The germline CDR1 and CDR2 sequences are SNHLY and FYNNEI. The CDR3 has 15 amino acids. Here the CDR3 DNA reads TGTGCCAGCAGTGACTTACTAGCGGGGGTCTACGAGCAGTACTTC. It specifies CASSDLLAGVYEQYF.

This clone was observed a handful of times. The genes are TRBV9 and TRBJ2-5; 7 bases align to TRBD1. The CDR3 is 15 amino acids. J lost 2 bases, V lost 0 bases, and 4 bases had no gene match. Germline V gene data show CDR1 as SGDLS and CDR2 as YYNGEE. The CDR3 spells CASSVAGTAQETQYF. The CDR3 DNA reads as TGTGCCAGCAGCGTAGCCGGGACAGCACAAGAGACCCAGTACTTC.

This clone was found a few times. This chain connects TRBV7-8 to TRBJ1-1, with D unresolved. The CDR3 totals 12 residues. CDR1 and CDR2 from the germline V gene are SGHVS and FQNEAQ. V lost 1 base, J lost 6 bases, and 6 bases lay in between. In DNA form, the CDR3 reads TGTGCCAGCAGCTTAGTATGGTCTGAAGCTTTCTTT. As protein: CASSLVWSEAFF.